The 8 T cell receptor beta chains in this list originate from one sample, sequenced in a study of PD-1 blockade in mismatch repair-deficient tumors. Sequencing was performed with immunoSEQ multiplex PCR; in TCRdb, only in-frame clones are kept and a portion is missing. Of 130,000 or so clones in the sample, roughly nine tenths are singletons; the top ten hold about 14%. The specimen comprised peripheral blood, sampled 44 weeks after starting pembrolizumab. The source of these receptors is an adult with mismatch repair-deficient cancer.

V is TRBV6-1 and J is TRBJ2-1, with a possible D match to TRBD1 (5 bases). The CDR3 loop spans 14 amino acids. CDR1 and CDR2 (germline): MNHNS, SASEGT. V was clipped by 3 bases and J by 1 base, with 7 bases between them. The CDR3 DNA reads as TGTGCCAGCAGTGAGGCAGGGTCCTACAATGAGCAGTTCTTC. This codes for CASSEAGSYNEQFF.

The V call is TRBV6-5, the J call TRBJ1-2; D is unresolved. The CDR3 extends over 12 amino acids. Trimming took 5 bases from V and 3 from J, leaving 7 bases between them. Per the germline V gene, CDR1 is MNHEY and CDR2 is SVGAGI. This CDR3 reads CASSPLDYGYTF. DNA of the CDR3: TGTGCCAGCAGTCCCCTGGACTATGGCTACACCTTC.

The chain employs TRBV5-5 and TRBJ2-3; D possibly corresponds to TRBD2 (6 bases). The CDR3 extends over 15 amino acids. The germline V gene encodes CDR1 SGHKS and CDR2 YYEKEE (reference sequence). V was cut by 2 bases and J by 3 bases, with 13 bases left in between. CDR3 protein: CASSFFDAGTDTQYF. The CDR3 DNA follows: TGTGCCAGCAGCTTCTTCGACGCGGGAACAGATACGCAGTATTTT.

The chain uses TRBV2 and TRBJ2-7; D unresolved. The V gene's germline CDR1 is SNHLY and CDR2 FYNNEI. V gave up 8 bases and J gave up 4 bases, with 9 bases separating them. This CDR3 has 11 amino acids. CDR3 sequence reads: CASDDVYEQYF. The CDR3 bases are TGTGCCAGCGACGATGTGTACGAGCAGTACTTC.

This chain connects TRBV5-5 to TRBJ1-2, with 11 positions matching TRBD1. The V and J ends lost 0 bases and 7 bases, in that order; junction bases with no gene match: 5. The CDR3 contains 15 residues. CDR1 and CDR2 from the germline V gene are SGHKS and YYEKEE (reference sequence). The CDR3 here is CASSLGDRGFSGYTF. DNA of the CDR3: TGTGCCAGCAGCTTGGGGGACAGGGGGTTCTCTGGCTACACCTTC.

CDR3 loop: CASRSLKLAGGDTQYF. The CDR3 DNA reads as TGTGCCAGCCGATCCCTGAAACTAGCGGGAGGAGATACGCAGTATTTT. V is TRBV21-1 and J is TRBJ2-3; no check of the table's D call, TRBD2, against the DNA was made. TRBV21-1 is marked as a pseudogene. The CDR3 runs to 16 residues.

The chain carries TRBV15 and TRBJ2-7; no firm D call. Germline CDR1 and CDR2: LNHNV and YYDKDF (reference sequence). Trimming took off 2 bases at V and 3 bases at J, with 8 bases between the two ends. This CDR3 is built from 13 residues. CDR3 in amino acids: CATSRQVNYEQYF. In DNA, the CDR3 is TGTGCCACCAGCAGACAGGTGAACTACGAGCAGTACTTC.

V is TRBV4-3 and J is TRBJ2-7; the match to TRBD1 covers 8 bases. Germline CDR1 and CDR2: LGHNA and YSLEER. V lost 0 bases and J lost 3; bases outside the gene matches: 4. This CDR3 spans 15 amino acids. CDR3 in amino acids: CASSQEQGAIYEQYF. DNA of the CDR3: TGCGCCAGCAGCCAAGAGCAGGGGGCTATCTACGAGCAGTACTTC.